These 8 T cell receptor beta chains were all obtained from the same sample, sequenced in a study of spatial heterogeneity in lung cancer. The study, taken as a whole, reports: Mutation counts in tumors were tracked by counts of expanded intratumoral alpha and beta TCRs.

These receptors' targets are unknown. TCRdb fed the 5' RACE reads into MiXCR, producing one record per CDR3 protein. The table has 2,000 to 2,500 distinct CDR3 sequences, 1.1% seen once; the top ten hold 20% to 25%. Time point noted: sample taken at primary tumor resection. Specimen: lung tumor tissue, collected at surgery. The receptor set was obtained from a male donor with early-stage non-small cell lung cancer.

Relative to its sample, this clonotype is medium-sized. The chain joins TRBV27 to TRBJ2-3; a weak D match, TRBD2 (6 bases). Germline CDR1 and CDR2: MNHEY and SMNVEV (reference sequence). V was clipped by 8 bases and J by 2 bases, with 14 bases between them. This CDR3 comprises 14 residues. The CDR3 reads CASGSGFLTDTQYF. As DNA, the CDR3 is TGTGCCAGCGGTAGCGGATTCCTCACAGATACGCAGTATTTT.

This clonotype is medium-sized by share. This chain connects TRBV27 to TRBJ2-1; 9 bases line up with TRBD2. Trimming at V came to 0 bases and at J to 9 bases, leaving 9 bases not matched to a gene. Per germline, CDR1 MNHEY and CDR2 SMNVEV (reference sequence). This CDR3 spans 16 amino acids. CDR3 bases: TGTGCCAGCAGTTTATCCGGGACGCGGGGGGGGGGTGAGCAGTTCTTC. Translation gives CASSLSGTRGGGEQFF.

By its share, this clonotype is medium-sized. This chain joins TRBV6-6 and TRBJ2-7, with 7 bases lining up with TRBD2. The CDR3 contains 15 residues. The ends lost 6 bases at V and 0 bases at J; junction bases unmatched: 8. Per germline, CDR1 MNHNY and CDR2 SVGAGI (reference sequence). CDR3 bases: TGTGCCAGCAGCCCCCCCTCTAGCGGCTCCTACGAGCAGTACTTC. It encodes CASSPPSSGSYEQYF.

This clonotype counts as medium-sized. The chain employs TRBV29-1 and TRBJ2-7, with 7 bases identical to TRBD1. With 5 bases clipped from V and 5 bases from J, the junction kept 9 bases outside the gene matches. The CDR3 has 13 residues. Germline V gene lookup returns CDR1 SQVTM and CDR2 ANQGSEA. The CDR3 here is CSVYPGQQNEQYF. DNA of the CDR3: TGCAGCGTTTATCCGGGACAGCAAAACGAGCAGTACTTC.

This clonotype was observed many times. This rearrangement joins TRBV5-4 to TRBJ1-1, with a tentative D call TRBD1 (6 bases). The CDR3 covers 14 residues. V was clipped by 4 bases and J by 0 bases, with 10 bases between them. Germline V gene sequence: CDR1 SGHNT, CDR2 YYREEE (reference sequence). CDR3 protein: CASSPGHLNTEAFF. For the CDR3, the DNA is TGTGCCAGCAGCCCGGGACATTTGAACACTGAAGCTTTCTTT.

In its sample, this clonotype is medium-sized. CDR3 nucleotides: TGTGCCACCATAAGTCTATCGGGCAATCAGCCCCAGCATTTT. Translated: CATISLSGNQPQHF. J is TRBJ1-5 and V is TRBV6-6; D remains ambiguous. There are 14 residues in the CDR3. V dropped 10 bases and J dropped 2 bases, with 15 bases sitting between them. The germline gives CDR1 MNHNY, CDR2 SVGAGI (reference sequence).

By frequency in the sample, this clonotype is medium-sized (0.01 to 0.1%). The rearrangement joins TRBV24-1 to TRBJ2-1; weak D call: TRBD2 (5 bases). V lost 4 bases, J lost 0 bases, and 9 bases lay in between. The CDR3 has 15 amino acids. Germline CDR1 reads KGHDR; CDR2 reads SFDVKD. The CDR3 sequence: CATSDRGLSYNEQFF. In nucleotides, the CDR3 is TGTGCCACCAGTGACCGGGGTCTCTCCTACAATGAGCAGTTCTTC.

By proportion, this clonotype is medium-sized. The chain joins TRBV5-1 to TRBJ1-2; D not resolved. V was cut by 0 bases and J by 8 bases, with 11 bases left in between. Germline V gene lookup returns CDR1 SGHRS and CDR2 YFSETQ. This CDR3 region has 13 residues. The CDR3 here is CASSLGQVTGYTF. Written as DNA, the CDR3 is TGCGCCAGCAGCTTGGGTCAGGTTACCGGCTACACCTTC.